This T cell receptor beta chain was sequenced in a study of T cells in Graves' hyperthyroidism and ophthalmopathy. Findings of the study overall: By a 13 V-J model, ophthalmopathy was set apart from stable hyperthyroidism.

Graves' hyperthyroidism is called stable when ophthalmopathy does not progress within 18 months. For the diagnoses, clinical symptoms, serum thyroxine and TRAb, thyroid ultrasound and orbital computed tomography were used. A roughly 9.7 ml volume of fresh peripheral blood provided the PBMCs. From RNA transcripts, TCR beta CDR3 regions were amplified. The HTBI set primed first-round TCR CDR3 RT-PCR. Using its own MiXCR run on the multiplex PCR reads, TCRdb lists one record per CDR3 protein. There are around 440,000 distinct CDR3 sequences in the sample; around a sixth occur only once, and just under 8% lies in the top ten. The CDR3 runs to 17 residues. The germline gives CDR1 MNHEY, CDR2 SMNVEV (reference sequence). Losses at the gene ends were 3 bases for V and 0 bases for J; bases not matched to a gene: 5. Ten or more counts support this clonotype. Its antigen is not known.

The J gene is TRBJ2-1, the V gene TRBV27, with 10 bases lining up with TRBD2. The sequence derives from a woman aged 18-35 years with Graves' hyperthyroidism. The sample was blood. Written as DNA, the CDR3 is TGTGCCAGCAGTTTTTCAGGGACTAGCGCCTCCTACAATGAGCAGTTCTTC. This translates into CASSFSGTSASYNEQFF.